These 7 T cell receptor beta chains originate from one sample sequenced in a study of T cell repertoires in cytomegalovirus infection. Their antigens remain unidentified. Each CDR3 protein gets one entry after TCRdb re-called the reads with MiXCR. The sample carries about 570,000 distinct CDR3 sequences, 35% to 50% recorded once. Source: cultured PBMCs, taken from culture after CMV antigen stimulation. The receptors originated from a human donor in good health (CMV status not recorded). Some clones in this sample may be carry-over from other donors' samples.

V gene TRBV6-2 or TRBV6-3 combines with J gene TRBJ2-3; maybe TRBD2 (6 bases). Trimming pared 5 bases from V and 9 bases from J, leaving 18 bases between. Germline lookup yields CDR1 MNHEY and CDR2 SVGEGT. The CDR3 loop spans 14 amino acids. The CDR3 nucleotides read TGTGCCAGCAGTGATTATCCGGGAGACGCGACGCAGTATTTT. This codes for CASSDYPGDATQYF.

This clonotype was recorded a few times. The V call is TRBV7-8, the J call TRBJ2-3; no reliable D call. Germline CDR1 reads SGHVS; CDR2 reads FQNEAQ. The V gene lost 0 bases and the J gene lost 5 bases, with 9 bases spanning the gap. The CDR3 has 14 amino acids. The DNA of the CDR3 is TGTGCCAGCAGCTTAGCCCACCCTAGAGATACGCAGTATTTT. This encodes CASSLAHPRDTQYF.

A single count supports this clonotype. A much larger clonotype is one base distant, so this may be a read error. This chain uses TRBV7-4 with TRBJ1-1; 7 bases match TRBD1. V was clipped by 5 bases and J by 3 bases; unmatched bases: 6. The CDR3 has 14 amino acids. The V gene's germline CDR1 is SGHVT and CDR2 SQSDAQ. In DNA, the CDR3 is TGTGCCAGCAGCCCCGACAGGGCGTACACTGAAGCTTTCTTT. This gives the protein CASSPDRAYTEAFF.

The rearrangement uses TRBV4-1 and TRBJ2-3; TRBD2 is a possible D gene (6 bases). Trimming took 3 bases from V and 0 from J, leaving 16 bases between them. Germline loops: CDR1 MGHRA, CDR2 YSYEKL. This CDR3 has 17 residues. CDR3 nucleotides: TGCGCCAGCAGCCAGGTCCCAGCGGGCCTCAGCACAGATACGCAGTATTTT. The encoded protein is CASSQVPAGLSTDTQYF.

The chain combines TRBV7-2 with TRBJ2-1; maybe TRBD2 (7 bases). The V gene's germline CDR1 is SGHTA and CDR2 FQGNSA. The ends were cut back, 7 bases at V and 4 bases at J, with 17 bases in the middle. CDR3 size: 15 residues. CDR3 protein: CASTISRGAYNEQFF. CDR3 DNA sequence: TGTGCCAGCACCATTTCACGGGGGGCATACAATGAGCAGTTCTTC. The variable domain in full, with the rest retrieved from reference TRBV7-2 and TRBJ2-1, is GAGVSQSPSNKVTEKGKDVELRCDPISGHTALYWYRQSLGQGLEFLIYFQGNSAPDKSGLPSDRFSAERTGGSVSTLTIQRTQQEDSAVYLCASTISRGAYNEQFFGPGTRLTVL.

This clonotype was detected a few times. The V gene is TRBV10-3, the J gene TRBJ1-2, with D perhaps matching TRBD1 (5 bases). Trimming cost V 3 bases and J 0 bases, with 23 bases left between them. The germline V gene has CDR1 ENHRY and CDR2 SYGVKD. The CDR3 runs to 19 residues. The CDR3 coding sequence is TGTGCCATCAGTGATCCTCCTCGGGACGCATCTTTGGCTAACTATGGCTACACCTTC. This gives the protein CAISDPPRDASLANYGYTF.

The CDR3 DNA follows: TGTGCCAGCAGGCGACTAGTTACGGTCCATGAGCAGTTCTTC. Its translation is CASRRLVTVHEQFF. The rearrangement links TRBV2 to TRBJ2-1; perhaps TRBD2 as D (6 bases). The germline V and J ends were trimmed by 6 bases and 8 bases, with 17 bases remaining between them. From germline, CDR1 is SNHLY and CDR2 FYNNEI. The CDR3 contains 14 residues.